A selection of T cell receptor beta chains follows, all from one sample in a study of regulatory T cells in long-lasting Graves disease. One entry per CDR3 protein results from TCRdb running MiXCR on the multiplex PCR reads. The table includes about 350,000 distinct CDR3 sequences, 15% to 20% detected once. These sequences were also reported in another study, on T cells in Graves' hyperthyroidism and ophthalmopathy.

The material was peripheral blood mononuclear cells (PBMCs), obtained at new diagnosis, from a patient treated with antithyroid drugs. The receptors were sampled from a woman younger than 35 with Graves disease. The CDR3 runs from the conserved cysteine through the conserved F or W. The D gene is left open where the match is weak. Size is stated for part of the rows, as once, few or many counts, or as a class when the clone is expanded.

D	size	V	J	DNA	CDR3
TRBD1	many	TRBV5-1	TRBJ2-3	TGCGCCAGCAGCCTCGGACAGGGGGCGAGATCGGATACGCAGTATTTT	CASSLGQGARSDTQYF
TRBD1	many	TRBV7-3	TRBJ2-3	TGTGCCAGCAGCGGGACAGGGGACACAGATACGCAGTATTTT	CASSGTGDTDTQYF
.	many	TRBV2	TRBJ1-6	TGTGCCAGCAGGGTGGCGGGAGGAGTGAGTTCACCCCTCCACTTT	CASRVAGGVSSPLHF
.	.	TRBV6-1	TRBJ2-3	TGTGCCAGCAAGACGATCGTAGATACGCAGTATTTT	CASKTIVDTQYF
TRBD2	many	TRBV6-1	TRBJ2-7	TGTGCCAGCAGTCCCGGGACTAGCGCAACCTACGAGCAGTACTTC	CASSPGTSATYEQYF
TRBD1	few	TRBV24-1	TRBJ2-7	TGTGCCACCAGTTCGGGACAGGGGTTTAACGAGCAGTACTTC	CATSSGQGFNEQYF
.	.	TRBV4-1	TRBJ2-3	TGCGCCAGCAGCCAACTCAATGGTAGAAAGACGGATACGCAGTATTTT	CASSQLNGRKTDTQYF
.	many	TRBV10-3	TRBJ2-7	TGTGCCATCAGTGAGTTCCAAGTAGAGCAGTACTTC	CAISEFQVEQYF
.	.	TRBV4-2	TRBJ2-7	TGTGCCAGCAGCCAAGATAATAGGATTTCCGAGCAGTACTTC	CASSQDNRISEQYF
.	many	TRBV7-6	TRBJ1-1	TGTGCCAGCAGACCGAACCCGAACACTGAAGCTTTCTTT	CASRPNPNTEAFF
.	.	TRBV4-3	TRBJ2-5	TGCGCCAGCAGCCAAGAAAGGGCCGGGTTCCAAGAGACCCAGTACTTC	CASSQERAGFQETQYF
.	many	TRBV6-1	TRBJ1-5	TGTGCCAGCACCGCATATGGGCAACAGCCCCAGCATTTT	CASTAYGQQPQHF
.	many	TRBV20-1	TRBJ1-1	TGCAGTGCTAGAGACGGGGCAAACACTGAAGCTTTCTTT	CSARDGANTEAFF
.	many	TRBV3-1	TRBJ2-5	TGTGCCAGCAGCCAATGGCTTCGGCGGGAGACCCAGTACTTC	CASSQWLRRETQYF
TRBD1	.	TRBV9	TRBJ1-4	TGTGCCAGCAGCGTAGCCGGGACAGGGGATGAAAAACTGTTTTTT	CASSVAGTGDEKLFF
TRBD1	.	TRBV12-3/TRBV12-4	TRBJ1-6	TGTGCCAGCAGATACAGGGGCGTCGATTCACCCCTCCACTTT	CASRYRGVDSPLHF
TRBD1	many	TRBV6-2/TRBV6-3	TRBJ2-7	TGTGCCAGCAGCTTGGGACAGGGAGGCCACGAGCAGTACTTC	CASSLGQGGHEQYF
TRBD1	.	TRBV9	TRBJ2-1	TGTGCCAGCAGCGTAGAATCGTTGGGGACAGGAGACAATGAGCAGTTCTTC	CASSVESLGTGDNEQFF
.	.	TRBV20-1	TRBJ1-5	TGCAGTGCTAGATGGACAGTTAATCAGCCCCAGCATTTT	CSARWTVNQPQHF
.	.	TRBV9	TRBJ2-2	TGTGCCAGCAGCGTACTTTCCGCGAACACCGGGGAGCTGTTTTTT	CASSVLSANTGELFF
TRBD2	few	TRBV20-1	TRBJ2-7	TGCAGTGCTTACCGGACAGACGGGGGGGGGGAGCAGTACTTC	CSAYRTDGGGEQYF
TRBD1	many	TRBV3-1	TRBJ2-3	TGTGCCAGCAGCATTTGGACAGGGGCGCCCACAGATACGCAGTATTTT	CASSIWTGAPTDTQYF
TRBD1	few	TRBV6-2/TRBV6-3	TRBJ1-2	TGTGCCAGCAGTTACGGTCAACAGGGGTCCAACTATGGCTACACCTTC	CASSYGQQGSNYGYTF
.	many	TRBV2	TRBJ2-1	TGTGCCAGCAGTGAAGCGAATTGGAGCGGCAATGAGCAGTTCTTC	CASSEANWSGNEQFF
TRBD1	few	TRBV9	TRBJ1-6	TGTGCCAGCAGCGTAGGCGCGGGACAGGGGATCAATTCACCCCTCCACTTT	CASSVGAGQGINSPLHF
.	.	TRBV7-9	TRBJ2-7	TGTGCCAGCAGCAGGGATTTCGAGCAGTACTTC	CASSRDFEQYF
.	many	TRBV28	TRBJ2-2	TGTGCCAGCAGTTTACACCGGGTAGGGGAAGACACCGGGGAGCTGTTTTTT	CASSLHRVGEDTGELFF
.	many	TRBV7-9	TRBJ1-1	TGTGCCAGCAGCCGATACAGGGAAACTGAAGCTTTCTTT	CASSRYRETEAFF
TRBD2	many	TRBV5-1	TRBJ2-5	TGCGCCAGCAGCTTGGGGACTAGCGGGAGCCCCCAAGAGACCCAGTACTTC	CASSLGTSGSPQETQYF
.	.	TRBV29-1	TRBJ1-5	TGCAGCGTTTCCCATTCAGGTAATCAGCCCCAGCATTTT	CSVSHSGNQPQHF
.	many	TRBV28	TRBJ2-7	TGTGCCAGCCTTTCCGCCCACGAGCAGTACTTC	CASLSAHEQYF
.	many	TRBV3-1	TRBJ2-7	TGTGCCAGCAGCCAAGGTGGGAACTACGAGCAGTACTTC	CASSQGGNYEQYF
.	many	TRBV2	TRBJ1-1	TGTGCCAGCAGTGCGGGGACTGAAGCTTTCTTT	CASSAGTEAFF
.	.	TRBV28	TRBJ2-2	TGTGCCAGCAGTCAAGTGGTCCTGCTGGCAGGGAGGACCGGGGAGCTGTTTTTT	CASSQVVLLAGRTGELFF
.	many	TRBV11-2	TRBJ2-2	TGTGCCAGCAGCTTATGGGCTGCCAGAGGAACGAACACCGGGGAGCTGTTTTTT	CASSLWAARGTNTGELFF
.	.	TRBV5-1	TRBJ1-1	TGCGCCAGCAGCTTGGCCGACGGCGCCCAAGCTTTCTTT	CASSLADGAQAFF
.	few	TRBV20-1	TRBJ1-2	TGCAGTGCTAGGACTGAATTGCGCTACACCTTC	CSARTELRYTF
.	.	TRBV6-1	TRBJ1-5	TGTGCCAGCACGGTTGGGGGCGGCCAGCCCCAGCATTTT	CASTVGGGQPQHF
TRBD1	.	TRBV5-1	TRBJ2-5	TGCGCCAGCAGCTTGATAGGGGGCGGCGCCGTGGGGGAGACCCAGTACTTC	CASSLIGGGAVGETQYF
TRBD1	.	TRBV20-1	TRBJ1-2	TGCAGTGCTAGAGAAGACAGGGGGGCCGCTTCCTTCGCGGGCTACACCTTC	CSAREDRGAASFAGYTF
.	.	TRBV4-1	TRBJ1-3	TGCGCCAGCAGCCACCTCCGGACAGCCGGCTCTGGAAACACCATATATTTT	CASSHLRTAGSGNTIYF